The clone carrying this TCR beta chain was seen many times. The antigen is not known. Trimming took 0 bases from V and 4 from J, leaving 13 bases between them. This CDR3 region has 15 residues. The germline V gene has CDR1 SGHRS and CDR2 YFSETQ. This specimen comes from a study of neurological immune-mediated disorders. Study results and limitations: Clinical features showed no association with the multiple sclerosis repertoire cluster, and MRI features showed none either.

Template-switch 5'RACE cDNA synthesis added a 10-nucleotide unique molecular identifier. Every sequencing run drew on 15-18 subjects and yielded over 200 million TCR-beta sequences. TCRdb used MiXCR to reprocess the 5' RACE reads, holding one entry per CDR3 protein. Seen here are tens of thousands of distinct CDR3 sequences, 3% to 4% observed once, and the top ten hold roughly 2%. The sorted libraries involved the use of 750,000 to 1,000,000 CD4+ or CD8+ T cells. The origin of this receptor is a middle-aged woman with multiple sclerosis. Sequenced material: CD4+ T cells from blood. V gene TRBV5-1 combines with J gene TRBJ1-2, with D perhaps TRBD1 (5 bases). The CDR3 loop reads CASSLESRGVYGYTF. CDR3 sequence (DNA): TGCGCCAGCAGCTTGGAATCGCGGGGGGTCTATGGCTACACCTTC.